This T cell receptor beta chain comes out of a study of T cells in Graves' hyperthyroidism and ophthalmopathy. CDR3 size: 16 residues. V was clipped by 5 bases and J by 0 bases, with 18 bases between them. CDR1 and CDR2 (germline): SGHDT, YYEEEE. This clonotype was detected a few times. RNA transcripts yielded amplified TCR beta CDR3 regions. TCR CDR3 underwent first-round RT-PCR with the HTBI primer set. One entry per CDR3 protein results from TCRdb running MiXCR on the multiplex PCR reads. Of more than 500,000 distinct CDR3 sequences in the sample, 14% were seen once. Thyroid ultrasound, orbital computed tomography, clinical symptoms, and serum thyroxine and TRAb underpinned diagnoses.

The sequence was obtained from a woman aged 40 to 50 with Graves' hyperthyroidism. Input material: blood. The chain carries TRBV5-6 and TRBJ2-7; D might be TRBD1 or TRBD2, each matching 5 bases. The CDR3: CASRSGFGTASYEQYF. The CDR3 DNA reads TGTGCCAGCAGGTCTGGGTTCGGGACGGCCTCCTACGAGCAGTACTTC.